Each of the 2 T cell receptor beta chains below was sequenced from the same sample in a study of T cells in Graves' hyperthyroidism and ophthalmopathy. The investigators amplified TCR beta CDR3 regions from RNA transcripts. With the HTBI primer set, the TCR CDR3 went through a first round of RT-PCR. TCRdb reanalysed the multiplex PCR reads using MiXCR and keeps one entry per CDR3 protein. In the table there are some 620,000 distinct CDR3 sequences, around 15% of which are singletons. What was sequenced was blood. These receptors came from a woman younger than 45 with Graves' hyperthyroidism.

V usage is TRBV5-1 and J usage is TRBJ1-3, with D hard to call. The V and J ends lost 9 bases and 0 bases respectively, with 10 bases between them. This CDR3 has 13 amino acids. The germline CDR1 and CDR2 sequences are SGHRS and YFSETQ. CDR3 DNA: TGCGCCACCTCGGCCAACTCTGGAAACACCATATATTTT. Translated, it gives CATSANSGNTIYF.

This clonotype has more than one count but fewer than ten. The rearrangement uses TRBV20-1 and TRBJ2-2; no firm D call. With 3 bases removed from V and 0 bases from J, the gap between germline ends came to 8 bases. From germline, CDR1 is DFQATT and CDR2 SNEGSKA (reference sequence). The CDR3 is 14 amino acids. The CDR3 nucleotides read TGCAGTGCTAGCCCTGGAACGAACACCGGGGAGCTGTTTTTT. As protein: CSASPGTNTGELFF.